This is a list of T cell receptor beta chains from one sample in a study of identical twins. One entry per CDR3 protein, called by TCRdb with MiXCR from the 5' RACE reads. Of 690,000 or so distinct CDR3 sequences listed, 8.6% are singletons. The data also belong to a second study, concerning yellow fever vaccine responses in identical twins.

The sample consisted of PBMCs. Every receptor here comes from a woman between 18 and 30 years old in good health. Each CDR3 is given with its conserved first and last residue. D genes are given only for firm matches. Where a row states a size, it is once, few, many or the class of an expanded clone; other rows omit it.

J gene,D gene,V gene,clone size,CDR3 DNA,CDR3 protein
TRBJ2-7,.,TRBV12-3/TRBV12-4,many,TGTGCCAGCAGGCCGGAGGGCCACGAGCAGTACTTC,CASRPEGHEQYF
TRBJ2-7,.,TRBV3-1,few,TGTGCCAGCAGCCGAAGGAGTCCAGGGAGCATTGAGCAGTACTTC,CASSRRSPGSIEQYF
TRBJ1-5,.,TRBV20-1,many,TGCAGTGCTAGAGAACCTTATAGCAATCAGCCCCAGCATTTT,CSAREPYSNQPQHF
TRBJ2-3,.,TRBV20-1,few,TGCAGTGCTAGCCCCTATAAGACAGGATCAGATACGCAGTATTTT,CSASPYKTGSDTQYF
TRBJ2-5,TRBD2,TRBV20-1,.,TGCAGTGCCCTTGGCCTAGCGGCCCGCCAAGAGACCCAGTACTTC,CSALGLAARQETQYF
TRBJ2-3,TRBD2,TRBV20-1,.,TGCAGTGCGCCGACCTTAGCGGGGGCGGCGGATACGCAGTATTTT,CSAPTLAGAADTQYF
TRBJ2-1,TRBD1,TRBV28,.,TGTGCCAGCAGGGGACAGGCGGGTGAGCAGTTCTTC,CASRGQAGEQFF
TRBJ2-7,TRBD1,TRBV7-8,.,TGTGCCAGCAGTGTTTGGGACAGCTACGAGCAGTACTTC,CASSVWDSYEQYF
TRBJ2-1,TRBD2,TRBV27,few,TGTGCCAGCAGTATACTAGCGGGAAGCGAGCAGTTCTTC,CASSILAGSEQFF
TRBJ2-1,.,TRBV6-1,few,TGTGCCAGCAGTCCTATCAACCTCGGGCTAGGCAATGAGCAGTTCTTC,CASSPINLGLGNEQFF
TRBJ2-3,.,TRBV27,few,TGTGCCAGCAGTTTAATTGGTCTAGTAACGTGGGGAGATACGCAGTATTTT,CASSLIGLVTWGDTQYF
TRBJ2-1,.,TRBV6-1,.,TGTGCCAGCAGTGAGATGGACAGATTTTCCAATGAGCAGTTCTTC,CASSEMDRFSNEQFF
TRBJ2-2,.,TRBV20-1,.,TGCAGTGCTAAGGCGTCTAGTTCCGGGGAGCTGTTTTTT,CSAKASSSGELFF
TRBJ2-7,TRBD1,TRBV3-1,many,TGTGCCAGCAGTCTGGACAGGGTCGTACACGAGCAGTACTTC,CASSLDRVVHEQYF
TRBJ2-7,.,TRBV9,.,TGTGCCAGCAGCCCAAGGGGGGGGCCTTCCGCCTACGAGCAGTACTTC,CASSPRGGPSAYEQYF
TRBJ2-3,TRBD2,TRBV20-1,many,TGCAGTGCTAGAGACCCTCAGCGGGGGGGCCGAAATACGCAGTATTTT,CSARDPQRGGRNTQYF
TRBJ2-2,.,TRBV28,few,TGTGCCAGCAGTCTCAGGGTCCCCGGGGAGCTGTTTTTT,CASSLRVPGELFF
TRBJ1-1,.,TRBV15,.,TGTGCCACCAGCACCCCACAGGGCGGGACAACTGAAGCCTTCTTT,CATSTPQGGTTEAFF